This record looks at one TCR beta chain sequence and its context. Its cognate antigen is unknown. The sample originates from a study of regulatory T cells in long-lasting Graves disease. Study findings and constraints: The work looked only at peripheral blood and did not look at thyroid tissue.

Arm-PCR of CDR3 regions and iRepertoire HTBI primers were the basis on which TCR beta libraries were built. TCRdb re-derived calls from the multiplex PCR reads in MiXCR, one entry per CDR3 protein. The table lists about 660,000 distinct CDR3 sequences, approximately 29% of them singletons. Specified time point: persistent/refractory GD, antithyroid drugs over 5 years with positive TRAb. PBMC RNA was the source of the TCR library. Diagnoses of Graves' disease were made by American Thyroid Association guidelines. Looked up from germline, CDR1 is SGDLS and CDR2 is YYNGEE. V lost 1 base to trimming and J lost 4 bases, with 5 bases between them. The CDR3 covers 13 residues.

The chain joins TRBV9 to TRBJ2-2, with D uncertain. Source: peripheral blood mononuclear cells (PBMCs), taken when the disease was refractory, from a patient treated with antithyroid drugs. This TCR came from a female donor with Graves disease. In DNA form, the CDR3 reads TGTGCCAGCAGCGTAAAGAGCACCGGGGAGCTGTTTTTT. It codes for CASSVKSTGELFF. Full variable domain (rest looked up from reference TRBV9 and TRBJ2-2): DSGVTQTPKHLITATGQRVTLRCSPRSGDLSVYWYQQSLDQGLQFLIQYYNGEERAKGNILERFSAQQFPDLHSELNLSSLELGDSALYFCASSVKSTGELFFGEGSRLTVL.